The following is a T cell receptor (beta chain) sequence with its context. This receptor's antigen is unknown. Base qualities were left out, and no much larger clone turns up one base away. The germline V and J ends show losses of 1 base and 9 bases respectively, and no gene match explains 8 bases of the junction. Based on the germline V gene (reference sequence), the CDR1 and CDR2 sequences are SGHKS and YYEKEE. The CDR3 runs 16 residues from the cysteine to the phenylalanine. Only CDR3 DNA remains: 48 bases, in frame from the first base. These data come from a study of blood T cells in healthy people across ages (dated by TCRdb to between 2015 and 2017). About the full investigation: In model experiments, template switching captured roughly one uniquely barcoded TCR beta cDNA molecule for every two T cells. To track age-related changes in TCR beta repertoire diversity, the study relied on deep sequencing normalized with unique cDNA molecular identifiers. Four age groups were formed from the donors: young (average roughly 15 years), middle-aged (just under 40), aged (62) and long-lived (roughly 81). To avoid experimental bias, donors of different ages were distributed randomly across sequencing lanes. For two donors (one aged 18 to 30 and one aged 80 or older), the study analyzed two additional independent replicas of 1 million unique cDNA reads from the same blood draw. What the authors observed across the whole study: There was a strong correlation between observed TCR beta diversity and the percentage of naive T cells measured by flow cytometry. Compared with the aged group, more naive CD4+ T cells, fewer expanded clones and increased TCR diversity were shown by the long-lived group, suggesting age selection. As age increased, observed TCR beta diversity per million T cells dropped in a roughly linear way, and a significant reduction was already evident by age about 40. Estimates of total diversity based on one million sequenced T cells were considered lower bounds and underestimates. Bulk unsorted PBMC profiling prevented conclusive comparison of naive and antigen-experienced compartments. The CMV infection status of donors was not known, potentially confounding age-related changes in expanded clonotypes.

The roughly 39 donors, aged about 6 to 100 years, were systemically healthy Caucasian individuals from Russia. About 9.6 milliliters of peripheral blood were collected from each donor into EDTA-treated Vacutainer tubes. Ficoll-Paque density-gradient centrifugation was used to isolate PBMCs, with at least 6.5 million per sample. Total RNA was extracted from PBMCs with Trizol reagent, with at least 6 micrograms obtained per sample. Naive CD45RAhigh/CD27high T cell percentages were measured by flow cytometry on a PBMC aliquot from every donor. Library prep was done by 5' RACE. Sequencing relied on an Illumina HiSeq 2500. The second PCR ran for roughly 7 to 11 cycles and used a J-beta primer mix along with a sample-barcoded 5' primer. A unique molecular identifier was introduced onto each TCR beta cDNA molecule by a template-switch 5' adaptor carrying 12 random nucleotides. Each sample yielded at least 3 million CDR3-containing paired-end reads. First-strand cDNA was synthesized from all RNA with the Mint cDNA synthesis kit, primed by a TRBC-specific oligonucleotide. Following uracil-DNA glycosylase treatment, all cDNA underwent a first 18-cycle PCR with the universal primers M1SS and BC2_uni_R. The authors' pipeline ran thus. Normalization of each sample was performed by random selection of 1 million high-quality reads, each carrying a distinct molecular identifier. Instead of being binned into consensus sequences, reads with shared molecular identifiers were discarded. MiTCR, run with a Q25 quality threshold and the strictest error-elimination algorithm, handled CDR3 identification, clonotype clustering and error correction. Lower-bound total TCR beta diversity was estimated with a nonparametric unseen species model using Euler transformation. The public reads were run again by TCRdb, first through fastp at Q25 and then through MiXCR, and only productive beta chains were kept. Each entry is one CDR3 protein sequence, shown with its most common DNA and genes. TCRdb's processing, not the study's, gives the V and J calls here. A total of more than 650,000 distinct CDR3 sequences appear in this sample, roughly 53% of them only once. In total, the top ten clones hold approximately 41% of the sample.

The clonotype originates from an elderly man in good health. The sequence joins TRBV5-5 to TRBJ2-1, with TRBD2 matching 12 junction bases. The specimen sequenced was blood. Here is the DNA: TGTGCCAGCAGCTTGATGCTAGCGGGAGGGCCCGGTGAGCAGTTCTTC. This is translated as CASSLMLAGGPGEQFF.